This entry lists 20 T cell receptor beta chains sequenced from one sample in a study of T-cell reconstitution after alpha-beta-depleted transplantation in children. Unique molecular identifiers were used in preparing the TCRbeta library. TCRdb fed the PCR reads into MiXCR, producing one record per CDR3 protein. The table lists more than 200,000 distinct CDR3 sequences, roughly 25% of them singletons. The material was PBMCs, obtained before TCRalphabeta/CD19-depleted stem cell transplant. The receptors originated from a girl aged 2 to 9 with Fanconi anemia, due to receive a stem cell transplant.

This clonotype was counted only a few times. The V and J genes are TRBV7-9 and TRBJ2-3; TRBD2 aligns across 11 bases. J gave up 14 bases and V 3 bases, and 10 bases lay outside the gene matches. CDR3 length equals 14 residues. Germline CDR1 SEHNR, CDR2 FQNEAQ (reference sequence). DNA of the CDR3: TGTGCCAGCAGCTTGGATAGCGGGAGGGTACGTTCGTATTTT. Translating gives CASSLDSGRVRSYF.

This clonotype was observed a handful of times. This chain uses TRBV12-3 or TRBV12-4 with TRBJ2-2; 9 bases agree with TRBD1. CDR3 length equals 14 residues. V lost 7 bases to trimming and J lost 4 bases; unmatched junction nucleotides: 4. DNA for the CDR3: TGTGCCAGCATACAGGGGGCGGGCACCGGGGAGCTGTTTTTT. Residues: CASIQGAGTGELFF.

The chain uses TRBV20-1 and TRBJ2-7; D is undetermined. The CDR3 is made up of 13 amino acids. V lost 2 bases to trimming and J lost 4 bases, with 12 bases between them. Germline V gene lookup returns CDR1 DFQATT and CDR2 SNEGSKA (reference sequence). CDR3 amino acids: CSARPPLHYEQYF. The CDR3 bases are TGCAGTGCTAGACCCCCTTTACATTACGAGCAGTACTTC.

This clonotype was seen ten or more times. CDR3 residues: CASSLESTDTQYF. Here the CDR3 DNA reads TGTGCCAGCAGCTTAGAAAGCACAGATACGCAGTATTTT. This chain links TRBV7-2 with TRBJ2-3; D is ambiguous. This CDR3 region has 13 residues. In germline, CDR1 is SGHTA, CDR2 FQGNSA. Between the trimmed V and J ends, which lost 1 base and 0 bases, there was a span of 2 bases.

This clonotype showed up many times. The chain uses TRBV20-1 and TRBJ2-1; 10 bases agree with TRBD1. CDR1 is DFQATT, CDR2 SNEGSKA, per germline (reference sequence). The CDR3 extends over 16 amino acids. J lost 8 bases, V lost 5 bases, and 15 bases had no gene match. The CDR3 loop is CSAPQTIDRGLDEQFF. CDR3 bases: TGCAGTGCTCCACAAACCATCGACAGGGGGCTCGATGAGCAGTTCTTC.

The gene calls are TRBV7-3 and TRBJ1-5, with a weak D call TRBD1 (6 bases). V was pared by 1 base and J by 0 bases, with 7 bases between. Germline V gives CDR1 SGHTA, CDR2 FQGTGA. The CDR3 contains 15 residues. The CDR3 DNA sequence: TGTGCCAGCAGCTTAAAGGACAGTAGCAATCAGCCCCAGCATTTT. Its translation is CASSLKDSSNQPQHF.

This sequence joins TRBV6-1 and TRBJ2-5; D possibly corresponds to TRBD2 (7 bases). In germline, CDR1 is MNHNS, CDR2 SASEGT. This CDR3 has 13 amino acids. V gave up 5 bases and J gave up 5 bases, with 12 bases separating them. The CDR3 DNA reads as TGTGCCAGCAGTAGGGGGGGGTGGGAGACCCAGTACTTC. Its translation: CASSRGGWETQYF.

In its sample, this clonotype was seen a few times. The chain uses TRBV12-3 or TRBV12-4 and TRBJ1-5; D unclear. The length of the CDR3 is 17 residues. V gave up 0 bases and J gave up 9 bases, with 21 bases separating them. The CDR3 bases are TGTGCCAGCAGTTTAGCTTTCCGTAATGCAGCGCGGTGGCCCCAGCATTTT. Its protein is CASSLAFRNAARWPQHF.

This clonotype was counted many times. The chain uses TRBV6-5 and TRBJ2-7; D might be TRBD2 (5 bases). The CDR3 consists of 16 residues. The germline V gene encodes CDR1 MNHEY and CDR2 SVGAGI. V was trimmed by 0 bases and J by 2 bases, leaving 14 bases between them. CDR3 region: CASSYSMLGVPYEQYF. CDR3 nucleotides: TGTGCCAGCAGTTACTCGATGCTCGGGGTTCCCTACGAGCAGTACTTC.

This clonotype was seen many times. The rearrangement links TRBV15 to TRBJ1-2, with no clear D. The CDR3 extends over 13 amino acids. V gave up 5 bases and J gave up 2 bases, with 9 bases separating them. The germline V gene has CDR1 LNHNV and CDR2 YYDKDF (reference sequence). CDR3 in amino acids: CATSPPKNYGYTF. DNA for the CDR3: TGTGCCACCAGCCCACCCAAAAACTATGGCTACACCTTC.

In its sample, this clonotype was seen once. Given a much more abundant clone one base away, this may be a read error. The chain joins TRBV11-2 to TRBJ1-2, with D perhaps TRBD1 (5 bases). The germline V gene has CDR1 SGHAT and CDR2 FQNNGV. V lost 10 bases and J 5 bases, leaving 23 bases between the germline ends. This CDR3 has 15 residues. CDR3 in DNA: TGTGCCATCACCAAAACCGGCGGGACGGCATATGGCTACACCTTC. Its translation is CAITKTGGTAYGYTF.

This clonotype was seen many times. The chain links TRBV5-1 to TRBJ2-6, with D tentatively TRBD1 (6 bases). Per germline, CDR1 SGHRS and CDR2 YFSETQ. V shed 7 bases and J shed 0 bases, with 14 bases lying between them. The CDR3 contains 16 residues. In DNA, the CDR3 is TGCGCCAGCCGGGACACCAGATTCTCTGGGGCCAACGTCCTGACTTTC. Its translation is CASRDTRFSGANVLTF. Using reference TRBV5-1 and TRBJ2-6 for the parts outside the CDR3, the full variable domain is KAGVTQTPRYLIKTRGQQVTLSCSPISGHRSVSWYQQTPGQGLQFLFEYFSETQRNKGNFPGRFSGRQFSNSRSEMNVSTLELGDSALYLCASRDTRFSGANVLTFGAGSRLTVL.

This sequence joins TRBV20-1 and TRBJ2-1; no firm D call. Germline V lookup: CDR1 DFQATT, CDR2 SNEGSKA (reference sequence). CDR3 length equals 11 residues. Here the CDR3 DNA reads TGCAGCGCCCGACTCATCAATGAGCAGTTCTTC. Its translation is CSARLINEQFF.

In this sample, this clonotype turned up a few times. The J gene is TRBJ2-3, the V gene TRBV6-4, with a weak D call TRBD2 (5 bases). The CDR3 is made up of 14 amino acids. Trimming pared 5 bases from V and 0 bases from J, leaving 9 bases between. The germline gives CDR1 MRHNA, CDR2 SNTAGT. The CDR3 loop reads CASSSGASTDTQYF. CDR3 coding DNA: TGTGCCAGCAGTAGCGGAGCAAGCACAGATACGCAGTATTTT.

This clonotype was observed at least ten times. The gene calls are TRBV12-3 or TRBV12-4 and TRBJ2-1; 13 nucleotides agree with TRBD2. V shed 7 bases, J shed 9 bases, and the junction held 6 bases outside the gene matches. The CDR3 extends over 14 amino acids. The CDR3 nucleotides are TGTGCCAGCACACGGACTAGCGGGGGTTCTGAGCAGTTCTTC. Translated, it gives CASTRTSGGSEQFF.

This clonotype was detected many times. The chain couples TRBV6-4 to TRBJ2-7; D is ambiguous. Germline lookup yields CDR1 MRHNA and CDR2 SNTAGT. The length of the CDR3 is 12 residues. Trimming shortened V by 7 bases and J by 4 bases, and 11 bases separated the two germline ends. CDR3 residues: CASNPNRYEQYF. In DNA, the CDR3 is TGTGCCAGCAACCCCAACCGTTACGAGCAGTACTTC.

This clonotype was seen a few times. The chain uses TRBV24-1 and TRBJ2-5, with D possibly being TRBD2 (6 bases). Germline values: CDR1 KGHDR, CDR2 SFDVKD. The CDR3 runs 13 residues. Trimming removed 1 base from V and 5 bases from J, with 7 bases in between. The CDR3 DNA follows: TGTGCCACCAGTGATTTTCGGGGGGAGACCCAGTACTTC. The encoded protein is CATSDFRGETQYF.

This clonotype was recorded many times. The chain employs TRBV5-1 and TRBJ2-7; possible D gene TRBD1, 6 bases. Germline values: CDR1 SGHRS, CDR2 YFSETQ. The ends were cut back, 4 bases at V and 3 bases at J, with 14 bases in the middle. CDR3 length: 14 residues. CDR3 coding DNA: TGCGCCAGCAGCCCTATCGACAGGTTCTACGAGCAGTACTTC. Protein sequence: CASSPIDRFYEQYF.

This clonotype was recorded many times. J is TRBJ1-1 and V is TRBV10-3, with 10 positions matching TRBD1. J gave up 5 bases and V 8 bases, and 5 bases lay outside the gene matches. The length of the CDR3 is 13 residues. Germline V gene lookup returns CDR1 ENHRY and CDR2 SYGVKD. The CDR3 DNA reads TGTGCCATCGGAGGGACAGGGGAAACTGAAGCTTTCTTT. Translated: CAIGGTGETEAFF.

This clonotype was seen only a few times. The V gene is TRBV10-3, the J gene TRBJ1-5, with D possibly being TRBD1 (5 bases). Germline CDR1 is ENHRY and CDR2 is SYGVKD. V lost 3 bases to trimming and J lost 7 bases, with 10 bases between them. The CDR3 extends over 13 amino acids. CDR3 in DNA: TGTGCCATCAGTGAACAAAGGGGACAGCCCCAGCATTTT. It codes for CAISEQRGQPQHF.